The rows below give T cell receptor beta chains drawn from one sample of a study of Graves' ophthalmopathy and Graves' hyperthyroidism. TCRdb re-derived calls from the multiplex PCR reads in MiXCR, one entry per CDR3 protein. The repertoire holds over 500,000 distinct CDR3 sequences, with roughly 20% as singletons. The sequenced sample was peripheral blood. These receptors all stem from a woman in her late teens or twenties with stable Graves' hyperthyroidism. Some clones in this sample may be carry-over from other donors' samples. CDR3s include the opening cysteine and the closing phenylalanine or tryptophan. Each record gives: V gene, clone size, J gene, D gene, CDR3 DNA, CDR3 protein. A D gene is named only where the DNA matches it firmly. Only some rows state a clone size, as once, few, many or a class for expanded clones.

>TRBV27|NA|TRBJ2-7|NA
TGTGCCAGCAGCCAAAGGGATTACGAGCAGTACTTC
CASSQRDYEQYF
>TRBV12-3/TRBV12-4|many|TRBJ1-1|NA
TGTGCCAGCAGTCCGGGACGGGCGGCTGAAGCTTTCTTT
CASSPGRAAEAFF
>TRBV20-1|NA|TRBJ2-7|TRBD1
TGCAGTGCGCTCACCCCCGGGACAGGTAGCTACGAGCAGTACTTC
CSALTPGTGSYEQYF
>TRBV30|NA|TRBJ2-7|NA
TGTGCCTGGAGTGTATTTCCCCCAGGGAACGACGAGCAGTACTTC
CAWSVFPPGNDEQYF
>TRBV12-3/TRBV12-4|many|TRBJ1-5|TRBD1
TGTGCCGGCAGCTGGGACAGGGCTCAGCCCCAGCATTTT
CAGSWDRAQPQHF
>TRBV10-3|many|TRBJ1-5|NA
TGTGCCATCAGTGAAGGCCAGAAGTATAGCAATCAGCCCCAGCATTTT
CAISEGQKYSNQPQHF
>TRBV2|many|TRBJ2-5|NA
TGTGCCAGCAGTGAAAAGACAGACCAAGAGACCCAGTACTTC
CASSEKTDQETQYF
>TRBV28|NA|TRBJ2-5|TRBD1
TGTGCCAGCAGGCGGACAGGGACCCAAGAGACCCAGTACTTC
CASRRTGTQETQYF
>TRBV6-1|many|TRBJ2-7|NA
TGTGCCAGCAGTCCGGGGGACAGAAATCCCTACGAGCAGTACTTC
CASSPGDRNPYEQYF
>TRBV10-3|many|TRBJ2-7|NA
TGTGCCACCGCCCGCACCTACGAGCAGTACTTC
CATARTYEQYF
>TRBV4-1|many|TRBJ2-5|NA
TGCGCCAGCAGCCACGGACTTATACAAAGAACCCAAGAGACCCAGTACTTC
CASSHGLIQRTQETQYF
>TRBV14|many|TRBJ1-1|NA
TGTGCCAGCAGCCAAGCAACGAGATCTGAAGCTTTCTTT
CASSQATRSEAFF
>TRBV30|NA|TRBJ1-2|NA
TGTGCCTGGAGTCGGGGGTGGGTACGTGGCTACACCTTC
CAWSRGWVRGYTF
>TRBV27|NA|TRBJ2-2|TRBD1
TGTGCCAGCAGTAGACAGGGATTTCTAAATAACACCGGGGAGCTGTTTTTT
CASSRQGFLNNTGELFF
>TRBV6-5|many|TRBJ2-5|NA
TGTGCCAGCTCCCATGGGACCAGAACTCGGGAGACCCAGTACTTC
CASSHGTRTRETQYF
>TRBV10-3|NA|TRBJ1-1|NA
TGTGCCAGCGAGGGGTCCGGGGGCACTGAAGCTTGCTTT
CASEGSGGTEACF
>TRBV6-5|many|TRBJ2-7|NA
TGTGCCAGCAGACCGCTCTCCTACGAGCAGTACTTC
CASRPLSYEQYF
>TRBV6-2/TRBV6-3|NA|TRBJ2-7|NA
TGTGCCAGCTTTACGGGGCGCGGGTTCTACGAGCAGTACTTC
CASFTGRGFYEQYF
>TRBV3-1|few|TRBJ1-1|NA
TGTGCCAGCGGACCCTACGCCCCGAACACTGAAGCTTTCTTT
CASGPYAPNTEAFF
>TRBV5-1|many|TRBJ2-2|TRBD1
TGCGCCAGCAGTTCCGGACAGGGGCCGAACACCGGGGAGCTGTTTTTT
CASSSGQGPNTGELFF
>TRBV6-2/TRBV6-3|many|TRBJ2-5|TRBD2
TGTGCCAGCAGCCGGACTAGCGGGGGGGAAGAGACCCAGTACTTC
CASSRTSGGEETQYF
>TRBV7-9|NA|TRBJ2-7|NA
TGTGCCAGCGATGACGCCTACGAGCAGTACTTC
CASDDAYEQYF
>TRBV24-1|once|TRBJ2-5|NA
TGTGCCACGGGGGACTTTCAAGAGACCCAGTACTTC
CATGDFQETQYF
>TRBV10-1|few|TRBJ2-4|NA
TGCGCCAGCAGTGAGGCGCGGGGTGAGGTAAACATTAAGTACTTC
CASSEARGEVNIKYF
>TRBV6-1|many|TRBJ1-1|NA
TGTGCCAGCACCAGGACAGCGAACACTGAAGCTTTCTTT
CASTRTANTEAFF
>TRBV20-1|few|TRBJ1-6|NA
TGCAGTGCCCCTGGGGGGGTCAACTATAATTCACCCCTCCACTTT
CSAPGGVNYNSPLHF
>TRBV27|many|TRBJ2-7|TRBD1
TGTGCCAGCAGTTTAGGGACAGGGACCCTCTCCTACGAGCAGTACTTC
CASSLGTGTLSYEQYF
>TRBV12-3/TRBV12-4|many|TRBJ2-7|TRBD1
TGTGCCAGCAGTTCTCCGGGACAGGGGGTTTGGGAGCAGTACTTC
CASSSPGQGVWEQYF
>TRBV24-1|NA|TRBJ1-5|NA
TGTGCCACCAGTGTATCAGGTAATCAGCCCCAGCATTTT
CATSVSGNQPQHF
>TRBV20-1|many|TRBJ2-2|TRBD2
TGCAGTGCTTATACGCTAGCGGGAGGGCCCTCCGGGGAGCTGTTTTTT
CSAYTLAGGPSGELFF
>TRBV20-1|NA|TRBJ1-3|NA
TGCAGTGCTAGAGATTCGGTAGGGGGCTCTGGAAACACCATATATTTT
CSARDSVGGSGNTIYF
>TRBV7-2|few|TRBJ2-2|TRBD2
TGTGCCAGCAGCTCTAGCGGGGGGTCCACCGGGGAGCTGTTTTTT
CASSSSGGSTGELFF
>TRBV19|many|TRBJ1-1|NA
TGTGCCAGTAGTATCCCTCTACAGGGTTCCACTGAAGCTTTCTTT
CASSIPLQGSTEAFF
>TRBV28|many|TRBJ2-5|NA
TGTGCCAGCAGTGACCGGGGTACCCAAGAGACCCAGTACTTC
CASSDRGTQETQYF
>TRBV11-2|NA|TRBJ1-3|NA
TGTGCCAGCAGCTACGACAGAAGAGGAAACACCATATATTTT
CASSYDRRGNTIYF
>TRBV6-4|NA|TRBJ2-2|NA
TGTGCCAGCAGTGACTACCCGGGTGGGGCCAGGGGCTTGGTCGCCGGGGAGCTGTTTTTT
CASSDYPGGARGLVAGELFF
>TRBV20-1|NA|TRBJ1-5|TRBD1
TGCAGTGCTAGTAACAGGGGGGCGAGCAATCAGCCCCAGCATTTT
CSASNRGASNQPQHF
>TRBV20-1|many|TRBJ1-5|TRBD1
TGCAGTGCTAGTGCCAAGACAGGGCCCTTCAATCAGCCCCAGCATTTT
CSASAKTGPFNQPQHF
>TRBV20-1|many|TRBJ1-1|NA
TGCAGTGCTAGACCTACAGGGCTGACCATAAACACTGAAGCTTTCTTT
CSARPTGLTINTEAFF
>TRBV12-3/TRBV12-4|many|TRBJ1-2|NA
TGTGCCAGCAGTTTAAGGCAGGCAAGAGGCTACACCTTC
CASSLRQARGYTF
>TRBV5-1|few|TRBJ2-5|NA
TGCGCCAGCAGCTGGGGCGGTGTAGGGGGTTTACAAGAGACCCAGTACTTC
CASSWGGVGGLQETQYF
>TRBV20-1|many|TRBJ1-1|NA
TGCAGTGCTGCGGCCTCAAGCACTGAAGCTTTCTTT
CSAAASSTEAFF
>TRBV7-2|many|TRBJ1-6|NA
TGTGCCAGCAGCCTGGGGCGGAGCTCCTATAATTCACCCCTCCACTTT
CASSLGRSSYNSPLHF
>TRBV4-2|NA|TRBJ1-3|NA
TGTGCCAGCAGCCACTTTAGGTTCGGTGGAAACACCATATATTTT
CASSHFRFGGNTIYF
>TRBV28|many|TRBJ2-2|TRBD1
TGTGCCAATCCCCCGTCACAGGGGGCGTATTTGGACACCGGGGAGCTGTTTTTT
CANPPSQGAYLDTGELFF
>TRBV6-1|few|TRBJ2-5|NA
TGTGCCAGCAGGAACGGGCCGGACTCCCGAGGGCGAGAGACCCAGTACTTC
CASRNGPDSRGRETQYF
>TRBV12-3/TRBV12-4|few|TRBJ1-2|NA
TGTGCCAGCAGTTTAGGAGGTTCGGGCGCCTATGGCTACACCTTC
CASSLGGSGAYGYTF
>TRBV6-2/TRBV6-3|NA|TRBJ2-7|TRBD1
TGTGCCAGCAGTCGAACCGGACAGGGGAACAGGCACTACGAGCAGTACTTC
CASSRTGQGNRHYEQYF
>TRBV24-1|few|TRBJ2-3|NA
TGTGCCACCAGTGTAATAGATACGCAGTATTTT
CATSVIDTQYF
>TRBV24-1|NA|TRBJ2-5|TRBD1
TGTGCCACCAGTGATACCCGGACAGGGGATCAAGAGACCCAGTACTTC
CATSDTRTGDQETQYF
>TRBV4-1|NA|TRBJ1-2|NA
TGCGCCAGCAGCCAAGGCACCGGAATCTATGGCTACACCTTC
CASSQGTGIYGYTF
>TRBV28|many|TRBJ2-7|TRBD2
TGTGCCAGCAGTTTATCTCCCCAAATACGGACTAGCGGGAGGGCGGCCTACGAGCAGTACTTC
CASSLSPQIRTSGRAAYEQYF
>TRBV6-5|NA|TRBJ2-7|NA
TGTGCCAGCAGTTACGCCCGTAGCGGACCCGCCTACGAGCAGTACTTC
CASSYARSGPAYEQYF
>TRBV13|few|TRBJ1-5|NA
TGTGCCAGCAGCTTGGGTAGGCAGGAATATAGCAATCAGCCCCAGCATTTT
CASSLGRQEYSNQPQHF
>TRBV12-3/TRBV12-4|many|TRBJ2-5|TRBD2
TGTGCCAGCAGCCCCGGGGGGAGTGGCGGGACCCAGTACTTC
CASSPGGSGGTQYF
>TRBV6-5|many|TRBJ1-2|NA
TGTGCCAGCAGTTACTCTGAGTTATCTAACTATGGCTACACCTTC
CASSYSELSNYGYTF
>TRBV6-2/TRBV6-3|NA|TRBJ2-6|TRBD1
TGTGCCAGCAGAGGGGGACAGGGCTTTATTCTTGTTGGGGCCAACGTCCTGACTTTC
CASRGGQGFILVGANVLTF
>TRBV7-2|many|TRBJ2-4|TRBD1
TGTGCCAGCAGGTCGGCAGGGGGCAAAAACATTCAGTACTTC
CASRSAGGKNIQYF
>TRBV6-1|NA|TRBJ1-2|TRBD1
TGTGCCAGCAATATTGGACAGGGGATCTATGGCTACACCTTC
CASNIGQGIYGYTF
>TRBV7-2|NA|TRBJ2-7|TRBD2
TGTGCCAACAAACTAGCGGGGGCCTTGTACGAGCAGTACTTC
CANKLAGALYEQYF